Listed below are T cell receptor beta chains from one sample, sequenced in a study of cytomegalovirus exposure and HLA in healthy donors. Repertoires were generated with immunoSEQ multiplex PCR, while TCRdb's copy carries only in-frame clones and drops some. This sample yields 200,000 or so clones, of which roughly 84% are seen a single time; approximately 0.26% belongs to the top ten. Sequenced input: PBMCs. Source of these receptors: a boy between 10 and 17 years old in good health and CMV-seronegative. Each CDR3 is given with its conserved first and last residue. The size entry is marked missing in some rows and otherwise reads once, few, many or a size class.

abundance	v_gene	CDR3aa
NA	TRBV4-1	CASSLSLAGTEQFF
NA	TRBV6-5	CASSQGAGGYTF
NA	TRBV5-1	CASSPGLAGANEQFF
NA	TRBV7-2	CASSFQAYNEQFF
once	TRBV30	CAWSRGHHSYEQYF
NA	TRBV7-9	CASSLDLGANEKLFF
NA	TRBV6-5	CASRWGVEAFF
once	TRBV9	CASSVAISTADTEAFF
NA	TRBV5-1	CASSLSGRIYEQYF
NA	TRBV2	CASADTGGWSSYEQYF
NA	TRBV7-2	CASSRPPGGSGNTIYF
NA	TRBV30	CAWSVRGGGTGYTF
NA	TRBV5-8	CASSLARQHSYNEQFF
NA	TRBV27	CASSRGGGAHQPQHF
NA	TRBV9	CASSMGQGKQETQYF
NA	TRBV7-9	CASSPQGAGTDTQYF
NA	TRBV30	CAWSSRDRGNSNQPQHF
NA	TRBV30	CAWRPRLNDGYTF
NA	TRBV11-2	CASSSTGTSIYEQYF
NA	TRBV28	CASSPLNEQFF
NA	TRBV7-8	CASSLGTGLGGNQPQHF
NA	TRBV7-8	CASSPLAAHTDTQYF
NA	TRBV25-1	CASRGTGMNQPQHF
NA	TRBV7-2	CASSPTPGQGSPLHF
NA	TRBV5-6	CASSGTSGFYYEQYF